The T cell receptor (beta chain) described here comes from a study of cytomegalovirus exposure and HLA in healthy donors. Study conclusions and caveats: Accounts indicate the classifier identified cytomegalovirus status with strong specificity and sensitivity.

PCR amplification relied on 60 Vbeta primers (plus 13 Jbeta primers). Methods used by the authors: Later, an analysis found 80 million or so unique TCR beta chains, and 8.5 million to 12 million of these were shared. TCRdb's copy holds only in-frame clones and misses some; the assay was immunoSEQ multiplex PCR. V and J calls plus clone size are reproduced from that table; the DNA served to infer D and trimming. The sample includes some 200,000 clones, roughly 80% of them seen just once. This CDR3 spans 16 amino acids. The junction had 9 bases not matched to a gene; V was cut back by 6 bases and J by 2 bases. As to this clone: Antigen specificity is unknown.

The origin of this receptor is a woman aged 45 to 65 in good health and CMV-seropositive. The source material was PBMCs. V is TRBV23-1 and J is TRBJ2-3, with 9 bases identical to TRBD2. TRBV23-1 is noted as an ORF with a role that remains uncertain. The CDR3 region is CASSRSTSGYTDTQYF. As DNA, the CDR3 is TGCGCCAGCAGCCGCTCGACTAGCGGCTACACAGATACGCAGTATTTT.